Listed below are T cell receptor beta chains from one sample, sequenced in a study of T cell responses to AZD1222 COVID-19 vaccine. Sequencing was performed with immunoSEQ multiplex PCR; in TCRdb, only in-frame clones are kept and a portion is missing. This table has about 130,000 clones, roughly 85% appearing once. The starting material was peripheral blood, obtained 28 days after the second dose of the MenACWY control vaccine. These receptors were taken from an adult who received the MenACWY meningococcal vaccine as a control. Both conserved end residues are part of each CDR3. A D gene is named only where the DNA matches it firmly. Not every row has a clone size; where given, it reads once, few, many or a size class.

D gene,J gene,clone size,V gene,CDR3 protein,CDR3 DNA
TRBD1,TRBJ1-1,NA,TRBV27,CASSPRGQMNTEAFF,TGTGCCAGCAGTCCCCGGGGACAGATGAACACTGAAGCTTTCTTT
NA,TRBJ1-5,once,TRBV19,CASSIRQRGNQPQHF,TGTGCCAGTAGTATTAGACAGCGAGGCAATCAGCCCCAGCATTTT
NA,TRBJ2-5,NA,TRBV3-1/TRBV3-2,CASILGGGRGETQYF,NA
NA,TRBJ1-2,NA,TRBV7-9,CASSLIGADRGYGYTF,TGTGCCAGCAGCTTAATCGGGGCAGACCGGGGGTATGGCTACACCTTC
TRBD2,TRBJ2-7,NA,TRBV29-1,CSVRTSGRKNEQYF,TGCAGCGTCAGGACTAGCGGGAGGAAGAACGAGCAGTACTTC
TRBD2,TRBJ2-7,NA,TRBV4-2,CASSLQSGTNSYEQYF,TGTGCCAGCAGCCTTCAGTCGGGGACTAACTCCTACGAGCAGTACTTC
TRBD1,TRBJ2-5,NA,TRBV24-1,CATSDYRGHETQYF,TGTGCCACCAGTGATTACAGGGGCCATGAGACCCAGTACTTC
NA,TRBJ2-6,NA,TRBV5-1,CASSLRVSSGANVLTF,TGCGCCAGCAGCTTGCGGGTAAGCTCTGGGGCCAACGTCCTGACTTTC
TRBD1,TRBJ1-1,NA,TRBV25-1,CASSRGTGRTFF,TGTGCCAGCAGCCGTGGGACAGGGAGGACTTTCTTT
TRBD1,TRBJ2-2,few,TRBV24-1,CATSELRGRHTGELFF,TGTGCCACCAGTGAACTAAGGGGGCGCCACACCGGGGAGCTGTTTTTT
NA,TRBJ1-1,once,TRBV28,CASTLPSGNTEAFF,TGTGCCAGCACCCTACCATCGGGGAACACTGAAGCTTTCTTT
TRBD1,TRBJ2-1,NA,TRBV5-5,CASSQVGTASYNEQFF,TGTGCCAGCAGCCAGGTTGGGACAGCCTCCTACAATGAGCAGTTCTTC
NA,TRBJ1-2,NA,TRBV28,CASSPTASFYNYGYTF,TGTGCCAGCAGTCCGACGGCCTCGTTCTATAACTATGGCTACACCTTC
TRBD1,TRBJ2-2,NA,TRBV3-1/TRBV3-2,CASSLWTGQTGELFF,TGTGCCAGCAGCCTGTGGACAGGGCAGACCGGGGAGCTGTTTTTT
NA,TRBJ2-2,few,TRBV4-3,CASSQDRTHTGELFF,TGCGCCAGCAGCCAGGACCGGACCCACACCGGGGAGCTGTTTTTT